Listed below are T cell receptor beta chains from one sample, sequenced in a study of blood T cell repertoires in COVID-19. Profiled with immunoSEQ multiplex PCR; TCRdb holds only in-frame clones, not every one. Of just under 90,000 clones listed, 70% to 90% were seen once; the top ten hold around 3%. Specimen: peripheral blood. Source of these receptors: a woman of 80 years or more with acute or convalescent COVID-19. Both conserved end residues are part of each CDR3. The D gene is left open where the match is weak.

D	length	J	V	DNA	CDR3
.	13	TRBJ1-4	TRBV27	TGTGCCAGCAGTCCCCAGTTTAATGAAAAACTGTTTTTT	CASSPQFNEKLFF
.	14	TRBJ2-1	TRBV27	TGTGCCAGCAGAGGTATTGGCCAGGGCCATGAGCAGTTCTTC	CASRGIGQGHEQFF
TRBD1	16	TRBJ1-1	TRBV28	TGTGCCAGCAGTTTAGGAGACAGGGGGCGTTTCACTGAAGCTTTCTTT	CASSLGDRGRFTEAFF
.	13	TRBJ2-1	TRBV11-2	TGTGCCAGCAGCTTCCGTGAGAGAAATGAGCAGTTCTTC	CASSFRERNEQFF
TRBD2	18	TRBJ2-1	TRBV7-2	TGTGCCAGCAGCCGCGATAGCTGGACTAGCGGGACAGTCTATGAGCAGTTCTTC	CASSRDSWTSGTVYEQFF
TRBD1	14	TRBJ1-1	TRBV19	TGTGCCAGTAGTATCCCAGGGGGCAACACTGAAGCTTTCTTT	CASSIPGGNTEAFF
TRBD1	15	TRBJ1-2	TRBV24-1	TGTGCCACCAGTGATGGGGGACAGGCAGCGCCTGGCTACACCTTC	CATSDGGQAAPGYTF
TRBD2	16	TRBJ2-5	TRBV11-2	TGTGCCAGCAGCTTAGGGACTAGCGGGAGTCGGGAGACCCAGTACTTC	CASSLGTSGSRETQYF
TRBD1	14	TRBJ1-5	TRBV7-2	TGTGCCAGCAGCAGAGACAGGGGGAATCAGCCCCAGCATTTT	CASSRDRGNQPQHF
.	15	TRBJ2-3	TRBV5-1	TGCGCCAGCAGCTTGGTAGGACGGGACACAGATACGCAGTATTTT	CASSLVGRDTDTQYF
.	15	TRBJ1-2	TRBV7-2	TGTGCCAGCAGCATGAGACAGGCCAGGGAGTATGGCTACACCTTC	CASSMRQAREYGYTF
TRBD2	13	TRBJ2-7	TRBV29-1	TGCAGCGTGACCGGCGGGAGCTCCTACGAGCAGTACTTC	CSVTGGSSYEQYF
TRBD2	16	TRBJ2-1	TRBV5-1	TGCGCCAGCAGCTCCCGACTAGCGGGGGCCTACAATGAGCAGTTCTTC	CASSSRLAGAYNEQFF
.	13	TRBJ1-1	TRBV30	TGTGCCTGGGAACGGACAGCTAACACTGAAGCTTTCTTT	CAWERTANTEAFF
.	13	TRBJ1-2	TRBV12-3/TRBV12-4	TGTGCCAGCAGTTTAGGTGGGGAGAGTGGCTACACCTTC	CASSLGGESGYTF